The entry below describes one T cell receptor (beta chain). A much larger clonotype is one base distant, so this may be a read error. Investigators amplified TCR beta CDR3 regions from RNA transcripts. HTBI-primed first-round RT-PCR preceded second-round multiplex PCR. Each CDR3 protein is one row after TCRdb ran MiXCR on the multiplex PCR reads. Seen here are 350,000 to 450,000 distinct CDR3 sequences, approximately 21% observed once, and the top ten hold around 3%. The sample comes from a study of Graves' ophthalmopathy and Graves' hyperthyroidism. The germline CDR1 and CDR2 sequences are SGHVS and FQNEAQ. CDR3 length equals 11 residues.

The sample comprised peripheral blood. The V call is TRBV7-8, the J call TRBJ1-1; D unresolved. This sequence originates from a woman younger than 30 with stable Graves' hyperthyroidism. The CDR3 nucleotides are TGTGCCAGCACGCTACACACTGAAGCTTGCTTT. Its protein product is CASTLHTEACF.